This is a list of T cell receptor beta chains from one sample in a study of beta chain features in type 1 diabetes. Generated by immunoSEQ multiplex PCR, the TCRdb table keeps only in-frame clones and is missing some. Of some 660,000 clones listed, over 12% were seen once; the top ten hold roughly 0.04%. The sample comprised naive CD4+ T cells from blood. All receptors come from a man aged 18 to 29 with type 1 diabetes. The CDR3 runs from the conserved cysteine through the conserved F or W. Fields, in order: D gene, CDR3 length, clone size, J gene, V gene, CDR3 protein, CDR3 DNA. D genes are given only for firm matches. Expanded clones get a size class; other rows say once, few or many, or leave the size out.

>NA|18|few|TRBJ2-2|TRBV29-1
CSVELLQRTQTNTGELFF
TGCAGCGTTGAATTGCTTCAGCGGACACAAACGAACACCGGGGAGCTGTTTTTT
>NA|13|few|TRBJ2-3|TRBV5-1
CASRDGSADTQYF
TGCGCCAGCCGGGACGGGAGCGCAGATACGCAGTATTTT
>NA|15|few|TRBJ2-1|TRBV4-2
CASTPEGREHNEQFF
TGTGCCAGCACCCCCGAGGGCAGGGAACACAATGAGCAGTTCTTC
>NA|12|few|TRBJ1-3|TRBV30
CAWDTGGNTIYF
TGTGCCTGGGATACAGGTGGAAACACCATATATTTT
>NA|13|NA|TRBJ2-2|TRBV28
CASSGDDTGELFF
TGTGCCAGCTCGGGGGACGACACCGGGGAGCTGTTTTTT
>NA|16|NA|TRBJ2-5|TRBV5-1
CASSLAIGGDQETQYF
TGCGCCAGCAGCTTGGCCATTGGTGGGGATCAAGAGACCCAGTACTTC
>NA|16|few|TRBJ1-3|TRBV30
CAWSLSTGSSGNTIYF
TGTGCCTGGAGCCTTTCGACAGGTAGCTCTGGAAACACCATATATTTT
>NA|17|few|TRBJ2-1|TRBV5-6
CASSLVRVLGDRNEQFF
TGTGCCAGCAGCTTGGTTCGCGTTCTAGGGGATCGCAATGAGCAGTTCTTC
>NA|12|NA|TRBJ1-2|TRBV6-7
CASSCDGYGYTF
TGTGCCAGCAGTTGTGACGGTTATGGCTACACCTTC
>TRBD1|13|few|TRBJ2-3|TRBV19
CASRQGRADTQYF
TGTGCCAGCCGACAGGGTCGGGCAGATACGCAGTATTTT
>NA|11|NA|TRBJ1-1|TRBV20-1
CSIQVGTEAFF
TGCAGCATACAGGTCGGCACTGAAGCTTTCTTT
>NA|13|few|TRBJ1-2|TRBV30
CAWRGTSHYGYTF
TGTGCCTGGAGGGGGACTTCACACTATGGCTACACCTTC
>NA|10|NA|TRBJ1-2|TRBV20-1
CSAIDYGYTF
TGCAGTGCTATCGACTATGGCTACACCTTC
>NA|13|few|TRBJ1-1|TRBV29-1
CSVGNQGGTEAFF
TGCAGCGTGGGAAATCAGGGTGGGACTGAAGCTTTCTTT
>NA|13|few|TRBJ1-2|TRBV30
CAWKPSSLKGYTF
TGTGCCTGGAAGCCGAGCAGCCTAAAAGGCTACACCTTC
>NA|13|few|TRBJ2-5|TRBV5-1
CASSLFLWETQYF
TGCGCCAGCAGCTTGTTCCTTTGGGAGACCCAGTACTTC
>NA|12|NA|TRBJ1-5|TRBV6-6
CASSDLNQPQHF
TGTGCCAGCAGTGACCTCAATCAGCCCCAGCATTTT
>TRBD2|16|NA|TRBJ2-3|TRBV2
CASTPQASGLTDTQYF
TGTGCCAGCACTCCACAAGCTAGCGGACTCACAGATACGCAGTATTTT
>NA|15|few|TRBJ2-5|TRBV11-3
CASSPGKSSQETQYF
TGTGCCAGCAGCCCTGGTAAATCATCCCAAGAGACCCAGTACTTC